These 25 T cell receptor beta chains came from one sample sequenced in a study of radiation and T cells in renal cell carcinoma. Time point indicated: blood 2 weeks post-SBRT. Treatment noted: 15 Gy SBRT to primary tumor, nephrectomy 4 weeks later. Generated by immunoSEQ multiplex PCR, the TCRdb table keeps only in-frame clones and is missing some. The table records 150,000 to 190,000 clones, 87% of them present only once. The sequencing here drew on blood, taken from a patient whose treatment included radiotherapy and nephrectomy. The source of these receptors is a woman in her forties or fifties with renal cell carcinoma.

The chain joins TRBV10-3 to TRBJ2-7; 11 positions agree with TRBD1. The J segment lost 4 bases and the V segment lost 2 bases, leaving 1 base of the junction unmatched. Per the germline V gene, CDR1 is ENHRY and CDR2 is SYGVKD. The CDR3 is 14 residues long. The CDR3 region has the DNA TGTGCCATCAGTGAGGGGACAGGGGGTTACGAGCAGTACTTC. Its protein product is CAISEGTGGYEQYF.

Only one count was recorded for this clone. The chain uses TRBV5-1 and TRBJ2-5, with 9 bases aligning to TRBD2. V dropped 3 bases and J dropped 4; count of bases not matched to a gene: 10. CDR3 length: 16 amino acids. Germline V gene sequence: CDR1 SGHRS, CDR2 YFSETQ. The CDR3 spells CASSSERGAPRETQYF. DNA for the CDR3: TGCGCCAGCAGCTCAGAGCGGGGGGCTCCCCGAGAGACCCAGTACTTC.

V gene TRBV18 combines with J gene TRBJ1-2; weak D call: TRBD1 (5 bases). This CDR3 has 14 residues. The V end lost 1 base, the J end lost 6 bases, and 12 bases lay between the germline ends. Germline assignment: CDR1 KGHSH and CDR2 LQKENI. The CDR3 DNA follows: TGTGCCAGCTCACCACGGGAAAGGGGCAATGGCTACACCTTC. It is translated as CASSPRERGNGYTF. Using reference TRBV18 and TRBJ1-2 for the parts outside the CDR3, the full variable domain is NAGVMQNPRHLVRRRGQEARLRCSPMKGHSHVYWYRQLPEEGLKFMVYLQKENIIDESGMPKERFSAEFPKEGPSILRIQQVVRGDSAAYFCASSPRERGNGYTFGSGTRLTVV.

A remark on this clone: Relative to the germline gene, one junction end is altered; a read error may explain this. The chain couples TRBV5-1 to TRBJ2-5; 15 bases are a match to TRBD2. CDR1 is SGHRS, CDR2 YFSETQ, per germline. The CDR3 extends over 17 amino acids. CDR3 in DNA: TGCGCCAGCAGATTGGGACTAGCGGGGGGAGGAGAGGAGACCCAGTACTTC. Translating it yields CASRLGLAGGGEETQYF.

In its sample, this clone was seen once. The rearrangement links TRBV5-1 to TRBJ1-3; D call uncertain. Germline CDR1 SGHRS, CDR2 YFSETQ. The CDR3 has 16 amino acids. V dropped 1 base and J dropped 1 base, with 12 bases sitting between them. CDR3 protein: CASSLSLLGSGNTIYF. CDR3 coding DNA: TGCGCCAGCAGCTTGTCACTGCTGGGGTCTGGAAACACCATATATTTT.

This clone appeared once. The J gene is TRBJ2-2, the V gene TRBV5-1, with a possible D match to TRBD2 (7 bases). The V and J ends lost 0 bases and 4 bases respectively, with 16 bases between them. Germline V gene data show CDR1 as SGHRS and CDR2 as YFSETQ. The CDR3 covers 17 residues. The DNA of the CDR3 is TGCGCCAGCAGCTTGGATTTGGGGGGGCCCCCCACCGGGGAGCTGTTTTTT. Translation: CASSLDLGGPPTGELFF. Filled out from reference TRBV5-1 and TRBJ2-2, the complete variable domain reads KAGVTQTPRYLIKTRGQQVTLSCSPISGHRSVSWYQQTPGQGLQFLFEYFSETQRNKGNFPGRFSGRQFSNSRSEMNVSTLELGDSALYLCASSLDLGGPPTGELFFGEGSRLTVL.

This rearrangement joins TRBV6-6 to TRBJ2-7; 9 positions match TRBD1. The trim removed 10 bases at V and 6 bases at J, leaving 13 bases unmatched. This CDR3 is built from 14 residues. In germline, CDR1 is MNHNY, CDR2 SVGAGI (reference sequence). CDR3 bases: TGTGCCATCAACCCCGGACAGGGGTTGAGCGAGCAGTACTTC. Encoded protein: CAINPGQGLSEQYF.

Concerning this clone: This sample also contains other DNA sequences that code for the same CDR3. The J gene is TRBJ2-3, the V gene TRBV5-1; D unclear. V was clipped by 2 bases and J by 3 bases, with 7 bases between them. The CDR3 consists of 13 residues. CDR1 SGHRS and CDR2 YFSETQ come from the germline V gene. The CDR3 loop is CASSFGGTDTQYF. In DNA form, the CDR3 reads TGCGCCAGCAGCTTCGGTGGGACAGATACGCAGTATTTT.

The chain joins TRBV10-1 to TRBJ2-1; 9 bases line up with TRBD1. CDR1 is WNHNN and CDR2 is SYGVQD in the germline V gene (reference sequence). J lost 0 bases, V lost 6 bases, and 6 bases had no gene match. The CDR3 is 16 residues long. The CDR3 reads CASSRETGGSYNEQFF. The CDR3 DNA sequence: TGCGCCAGCAGCAGAGAGACAGGGGGCTCCTACAATGAGCAGTTCTTC.

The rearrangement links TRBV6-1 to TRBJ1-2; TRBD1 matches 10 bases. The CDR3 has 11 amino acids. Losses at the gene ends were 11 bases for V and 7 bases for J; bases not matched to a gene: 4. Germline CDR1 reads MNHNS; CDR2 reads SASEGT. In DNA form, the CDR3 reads TGTGCCGGAGACAGGGGGCTTGGCTACACCTTC. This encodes CAGDRGLGYTF.

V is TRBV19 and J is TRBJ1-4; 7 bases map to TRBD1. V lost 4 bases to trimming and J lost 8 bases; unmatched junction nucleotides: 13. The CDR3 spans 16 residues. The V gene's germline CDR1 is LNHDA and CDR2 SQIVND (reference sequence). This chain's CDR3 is CASSKALGTASEKLFF. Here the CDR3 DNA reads TGTGCCAGTAGTAAGGCCCTCGGGACAGCGTCGGAAAAACTGTTTTTT. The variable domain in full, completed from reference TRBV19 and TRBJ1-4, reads DGGITQSPKYLFRKEGQNVTLSCEQNLNHDAMYWYRQDPGQGLRLIYYSQIVNDFQKGDIAEGYSVSREKKESFPLTVTSAQKNPTAFYLCASSKALGTASEKLFFGSGTQLSVL.

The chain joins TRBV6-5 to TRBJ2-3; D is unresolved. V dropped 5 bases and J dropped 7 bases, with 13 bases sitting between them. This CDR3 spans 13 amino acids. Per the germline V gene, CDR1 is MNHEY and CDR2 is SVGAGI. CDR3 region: CASSQDGPYTQYF. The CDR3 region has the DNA TGTGCCAGCAGTCAAGACGGACCCTATACGCAGTATTTT.

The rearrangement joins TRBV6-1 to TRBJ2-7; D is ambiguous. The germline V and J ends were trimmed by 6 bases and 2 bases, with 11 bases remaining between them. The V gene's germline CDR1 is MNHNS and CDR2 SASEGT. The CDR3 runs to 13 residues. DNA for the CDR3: TGTGCCAGCAGCCAAGGGTTACCCTACGAGCAGTACTTC. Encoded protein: CASSQGLPYEQYF.

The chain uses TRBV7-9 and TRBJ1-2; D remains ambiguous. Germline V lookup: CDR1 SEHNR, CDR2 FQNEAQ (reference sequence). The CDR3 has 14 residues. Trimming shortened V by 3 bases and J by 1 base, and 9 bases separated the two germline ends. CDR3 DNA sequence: TGTGCCAGCAGCTTCCCCAGCTATAACTATGGCTACACCTTC. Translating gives CASSFPSYNYGYTF.

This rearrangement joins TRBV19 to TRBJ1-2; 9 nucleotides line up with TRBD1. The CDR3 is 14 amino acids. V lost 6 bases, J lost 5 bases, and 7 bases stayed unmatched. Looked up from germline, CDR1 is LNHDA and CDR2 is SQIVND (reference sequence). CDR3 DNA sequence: TGTGCCAGTAGCCCCGGGGACAGGGTTTATGGCTACACCTTC. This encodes CASSPGDRVYGYTF.

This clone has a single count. CDR3 in amino acids: CASSLEATSYNEQFF. CDR3 coding DNA: TGTGCCAGCAGCTTAGAGGCCACCTCCTACAATGAGCAGTTCTTC. The genes are TRBV7-6 and TRBJ2-1; D is ambiguous. This CDR3 comprises 15 residues. CDR1 SGHVS and CDR2 FNYEAQ come from the germline V gene. Trimming removed 1 base from V and 0 bases from J, with 7 bases in between. The complete variable domain, with remaining parts taken from reference TRBV7-6 and TRBJ2-1, reads GAGVSQSPRYKVTKRGQDVALRCDPISGHVSLYWYRQALGQGPEFLTYFNYEAQQDKSGLPNDRFSAERPEGSISTLTIQRTEQRDSAMYRCASSLEATSYNEQFFGPGTRLTVL.

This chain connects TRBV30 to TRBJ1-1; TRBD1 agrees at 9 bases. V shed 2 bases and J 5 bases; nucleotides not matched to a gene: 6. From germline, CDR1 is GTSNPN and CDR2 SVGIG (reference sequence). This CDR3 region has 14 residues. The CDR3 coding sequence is TGTGCCTGGAGTCAGACAGGGGGGGAGACTGAAGCTTTCTTT. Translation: CAWSQTGGETEAFF.

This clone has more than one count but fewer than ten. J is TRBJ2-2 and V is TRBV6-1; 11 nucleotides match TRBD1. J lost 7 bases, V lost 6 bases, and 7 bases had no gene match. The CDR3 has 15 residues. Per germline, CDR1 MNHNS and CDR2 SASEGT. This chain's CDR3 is CASSPDRGPDGELFF. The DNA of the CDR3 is TGTGCCAGCAGCCCGGACAGGGGGCCGGACGGGGAGCTGTTTTTT.

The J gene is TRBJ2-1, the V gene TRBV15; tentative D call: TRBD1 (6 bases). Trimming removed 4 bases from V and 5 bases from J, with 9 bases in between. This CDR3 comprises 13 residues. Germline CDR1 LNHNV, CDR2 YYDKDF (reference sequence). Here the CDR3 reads CATSMDRNNEQFF. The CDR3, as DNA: TGTGCCACCAGCATGGACAGAAACAATGAGCAGTTCTTC.

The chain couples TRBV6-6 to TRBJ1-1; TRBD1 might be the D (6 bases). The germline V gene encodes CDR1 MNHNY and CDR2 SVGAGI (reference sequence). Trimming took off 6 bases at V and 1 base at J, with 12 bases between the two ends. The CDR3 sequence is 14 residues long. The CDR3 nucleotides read TGTGCCAGCAGAGGGGGACGGGCGAACACTGAAGCTTTCTTT. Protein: CASRGGRANTEAFF.

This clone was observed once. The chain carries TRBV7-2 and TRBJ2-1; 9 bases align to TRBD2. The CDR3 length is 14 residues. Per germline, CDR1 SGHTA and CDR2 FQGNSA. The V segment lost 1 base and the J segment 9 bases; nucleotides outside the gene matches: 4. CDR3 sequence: CASSLGTAGGEQFF. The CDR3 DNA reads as TGTGCCAGCAGCTTAGGTACAGCGGGGGGTGAGCAGTTCTTC.

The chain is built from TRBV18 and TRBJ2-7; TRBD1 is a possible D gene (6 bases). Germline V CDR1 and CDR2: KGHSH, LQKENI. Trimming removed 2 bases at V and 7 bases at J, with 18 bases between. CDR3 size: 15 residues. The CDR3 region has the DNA TGTGCCAGCTCACCAACACAGGGTTTCGGCGTGGAGCAGTACTTC. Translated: CASSPTQGFGVEQYF.

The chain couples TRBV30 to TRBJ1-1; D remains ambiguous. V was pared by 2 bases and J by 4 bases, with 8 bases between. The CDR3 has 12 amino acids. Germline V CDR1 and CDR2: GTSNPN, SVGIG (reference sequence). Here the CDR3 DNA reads TGTGCCTGGAGTCGTGGGCGCACTGAAGCTTTCTTT. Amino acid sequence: CAWSRGRTEAFF.

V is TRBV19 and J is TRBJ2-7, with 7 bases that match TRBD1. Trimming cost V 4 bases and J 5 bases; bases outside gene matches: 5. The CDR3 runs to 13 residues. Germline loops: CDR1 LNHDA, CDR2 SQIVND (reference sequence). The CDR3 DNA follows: TGTGCCAGTAGTACCGACAGGGCGGACGAGCAGTACTTC. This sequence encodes CASSTDRADEQYF.

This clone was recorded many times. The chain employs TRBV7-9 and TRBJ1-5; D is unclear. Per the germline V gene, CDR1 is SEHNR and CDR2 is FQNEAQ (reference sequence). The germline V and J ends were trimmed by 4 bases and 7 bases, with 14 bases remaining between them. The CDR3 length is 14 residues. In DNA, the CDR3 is TGTGCCAGCAGCTCCACGCTGTCAGGACAGCCCCAGCATTTT. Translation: CASSSTLSGQPQHF.